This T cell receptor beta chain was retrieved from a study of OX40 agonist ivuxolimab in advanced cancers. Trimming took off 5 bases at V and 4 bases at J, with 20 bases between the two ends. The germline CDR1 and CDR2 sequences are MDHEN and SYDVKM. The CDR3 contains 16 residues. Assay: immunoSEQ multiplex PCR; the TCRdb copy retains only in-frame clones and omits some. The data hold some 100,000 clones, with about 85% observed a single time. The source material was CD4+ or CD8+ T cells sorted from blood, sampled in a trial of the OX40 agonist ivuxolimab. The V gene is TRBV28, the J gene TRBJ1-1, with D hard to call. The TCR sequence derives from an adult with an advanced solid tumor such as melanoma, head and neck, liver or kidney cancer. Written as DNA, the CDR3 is TGTGCCAGCAGTCCCCCCGTTTCCTCGGGAGGCACTGAAGCTTTCTTT. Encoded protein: CASSPPVSSGGTEAFF. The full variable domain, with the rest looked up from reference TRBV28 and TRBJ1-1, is DVKVTQSSRYLVKRTGEKVFLECVQDMDHENMFWYRQDPGLGLRLIYFSYDVKMKEKGDIPEGYSVSREKKERFSLILESASTNQTSMYLCASSPPVSSGGTEAFFGQGTRLTVV.